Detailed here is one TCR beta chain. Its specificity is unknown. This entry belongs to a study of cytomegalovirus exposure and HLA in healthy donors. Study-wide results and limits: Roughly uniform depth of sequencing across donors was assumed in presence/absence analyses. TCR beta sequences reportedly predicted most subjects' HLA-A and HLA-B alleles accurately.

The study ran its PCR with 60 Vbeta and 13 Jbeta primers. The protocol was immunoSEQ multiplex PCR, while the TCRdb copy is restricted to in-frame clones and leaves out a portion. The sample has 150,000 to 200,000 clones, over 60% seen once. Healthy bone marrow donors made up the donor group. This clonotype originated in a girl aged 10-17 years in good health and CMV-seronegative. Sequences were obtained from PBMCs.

This CDR3 is CASSQVGGKGGNQPQHF. CDR3 coding DNA: TGTGCCAGCAGCCAAGTTGGTGGGAAGGGGGGCAATCAGCCCCAGCATTTT. The V call is TRBV4-2, the J call TRBJ1-5; tentatively, D is TRBD1 (6 bases). Trimming took 1 base from V and 2 from J, leaving 15 bases between them. Germline values: CDR1 LGHNA, CDR2 YNFKEQ. The CDR3 consists of 17 residues.